This TCR beta chain was sequenced in a study of technical replicates of blood from a handful of donors. Only in-frame clones appear in the TCRdb table, and some are missing; sequencing was by immunoSEQ multiplex PCR. The sample includes 74,000 or so clones, around 90% of them seen just once. Germline-derived CDR1 and CDR2 are MRHNA and SNTAGT. The V and J ends lost 7 bases and 4 bases, in that order; junction bases with no gene match: 22. The CDR3 consists of 19 residues. The clonotype originates from a human donor in good health. The specimen was T cells isolated from PBMCs. The V and J genes are TRBV6-4 and TRBJ1-3; 7 bases match TRBD1. CDR3 in DNA: TGTGCCAGCACCCGGACAGGTTCTCACCCCTTGTCTGCGGGAAACACCATATATTTT. Its translation: CASTRTGSHPLSAGNTIYF.